The clone carrying this T cell receptor beta chain has only one observation. The length of the CDR3 is 16 residues. The germline gives CDR1 SNHLY, CDR2 FYNNEI. The V segment lost 7 bases and the J segment 3 bases; nucleotides outside the gene matches: 13. These data are taken from a study of blood T cell repertoires in COVID-19. The wider study: T cells, B-cell-depleted T cells, or PBMCs provided the cDNA or gDNA that served as material.

Original processing notes: Amplification of reference gene primers was used by the study to estimate nucleated cell counts. Repertoires were generated with immunoSEQ multiplex PCR, while TCRdb's copy carries only in-frame clones and drops some. The V and J calls and clone size come from that table; D and trimming were worked out from the DNA. This sample has a few hundred thousand clones, with less than 90% found just once. Sequenced material: PBMCs or T cells enriched from blood (not recorded which). V gene TRBV2 combines with J gene TRBJ2-5; 8 positions match TRBD1. The receptor was derived from a woman in her fifties or sixties who had recovered from COVID-19. The CDR3 sequence is CASTGGPSTGEETQYF. CDR3 sequence (DNA): TGTGCCAGCACCGGAGGGCCCTCGACAGGGGAAGAGACCCAGTACTTC.